This TCR beta chain comes out of a study of blood T cell repertoires in COVID-19 (dated by TCRdb to 2018 to 2020). About the full investigation: Collaborator samples came from the United States, Italy and Spain and covered acute and convalescent phases of COVID-19. The prospective study material was composed of cDNA or gDNA derived from T cells, B-cell-depleted T cells, or PBMCs. Deeply sampled blood TCRbeta repertoires from subjects exposed to, actively infected with, or recovered from COVID-19 were included in the dataset. The repertoires were released in a freely available public database intended as a resource for research on the immune response to SARS-CoV-2. Samples were obtained from the ongoing ImmuneRACE study (first 160 participants) and from some 1,200 subjects provided by 6 global collaborators. A de-identified subject ID, COVID-19 status, age in years and sex were almost always included in the sample metadata. Where available, HLA class I and class II types were taken from metadata supplied by the sample provider and were not determined by assay-based typing. Overall study outcomes, separate from this receptor: Clinical and demographic metadata were provided uncurated, with the amount varying by source and participant.

In the case of this clone: There is no known antigen for this receptor. No much larger clone exists at a distance of one base, and base qualities are not known.

TCRbeta CDR3 regions were amplified from genomic DNA using the immunoSEQ Assay, a bias-controlled multiplex PCR. Per the original workflow: The number of nucleated cells in each sample was estimated by amplification of reference gene primers within the assay. To quantify the absolute abundance of each unique TCRbeta CDR3 rearrangement, sequence reads were collapsed and filtered. For each sample, productive Simpson clonality was calculated as the square root of Simpson's diversity index over productive rearrangements. Held by TCRdb, this immuneACCESS table contains in-frame sequences only and omits some clones. Under half of the omission traces to an unresolved V gene where checked; the cause of the rest is unknown. That table furnishes V, J and clone size, whereas the DNA furnished D and trimming. For this sample the table gives 68,000 or so clones, of which roughly nine tenths were detected only once. Of the sample, 3.4% falls within the top ten clones.

Spanning cysteine to phenylalanine, the CDR3 consists of 13 amino acids. The sequence is cut down to CDR3 DNA, 39 bases in frame from base 1. V drops 1 base and J drops 11 bases, leaving 11 bases in between. According to the germline V gene (reference sequence), CDR1 reads LNHDA and CDR2 reads SQIVND. At one collaborating source in Seattle, patients were enrolled during active infection and were followed longitudinally through the course of disease. Each collaborating institution followed its own protocols to collect whole blood in K2EDTA tubes. Collaborator samples were shipped for TCRbeta analysis as frozen whole blood, isolated PBMCs, or DNA extracted from either sample type.

This chain joins TRBV19 to TRBJ1-4; a confident D gene designation cannot be given. This sequence was found in a woman aged 50 to 60 with COVID-19, enrolled during active disease. The material sequenced was peripheral blood. CDR3 reads: CASSIVSGEKLFF. Read as DNA, the sequence is TGTGCCAGTAGTATAGTCTCCGGAGAGAAACTGTTTTTT.